Described below is a single T cell receptor (beta chain) sequence and its context. What antigen it recognizes has not been identified. Base quality data are lacking; no much larger clone is found one base away. The sample comes from a study of PD-1 blockade in classical Hodgkin lymphoma (dated by TCRdb to 2020 to 2021). Background on the whole study: Nivolumab dosing was 3 mg/kg intravenously every 2 weeks, continuing until either disease progression or unacceptable toxicity. A peripheral blood immune signature of response to PD-1 blockade in classical Hodgkin lymphoma was defined using TCR beta sequencing and CyTOF.

Reading from cysteine to phenylalanine, the CDR3 counts 13 amino acids. The only DNA kept is the CDR3, 39 bases in frame from the first base. V sheds 7 bases and J sheds 6 bases, leaving 14 bases between their ends. Via the germline V gene, CDR1 is SGHTA and CDR2 FQGNSA. The time point label corresponds to: cycle 4 day 1 (C4D1), after more than 5 weeks of nivolumab. Every trial patient had relapsed after autologous stem cell transplantation, and cohorts A, B and C differed in prior brentuximab vedotin exposure. The trial cohort included some 53 patients with relapsed/refractory classical Hodgkin lymphoma, and each patient had a best overall response of complete response, partial response or progressive disease. Trial patients were treated with single-agent nivolumab in the multi-cohort phase II CheckMate 205 trial. An independent review committee assessed best overall response by applying the 2007 International Working Group response criteria. Trial PBMCs were collected just before the start of nivolumab (C1D1) and during therapy at cycle 2 day 1 and cycle 4 day 1. Peripheral blood was collected in 8 mL Vacutainer Cell Preparation Tubes, from which PBMCs were isolated by centrifugation and then cryopreserved.

Points the paper makes about the study in general: The study was restricted to a single clinical trial cohort, and the causes of repertoire differences, possibly disease activity or prior therapy, were left undefined. Lower diversity was observed in patients in whom nivolumab was started less than 1 year after ASCT, and these patients were excluded from later analyses so that confounding by immune reconstitution would be avoided. Trial patients achieving complete response had baseline diversity similar to newly diagnosed patients, whereas partial responders and progressors had significantly lower diversity. A significant rise by C4D1 was seen in CD4+ but not CD8+ TCR diversity (p=0.0027 vs p=0.16), with the rise being most apparent in complete responders (p=0.02). Baseline TCR diversity was reported as lower in newly diagnosed patients than in healthy donors, and lower still in relapsed/refractory patients.

The Qiagen DNeasy kit was used to extract genomic DNA both from unsorted PBMCs and from the negatively selected CD4+ and CD8+ fractions. TCR beta CDR3 regions were amplified by immunoSEQ multiplex PCR using primers annealing to V and J segments. A synthetic immune receptor repertoire was used to minimize amplification bias, and any residual bias was removed computationally once sequencing was done. Regarding the original processing steps: Repertoire diversity was quantified as the Shannon entropy index using custom Python scripts. Unsorted, CD4+ and CD8+ repertoires were analyzed separately, except for combined analyses in which CD4+ and CD8+ sequences were merged in silico. A clone was considered expanded if an increase in frequency of at least 2-fold after treatment relative to C1D1 was found, and a pseudocount of 0.5 was applied to clones undetected at baseline. Singleton clones were defined as clones with 0 or 1 copy at C1D1, and non-singleton clones were defined as clones with 2 or more copies. Clones expanded in unsorted samples were annotated as CD4+, CD8+ or unknown by matching protein sequences in sorted samples from the same patient. Diversity changes from C1D1 to C4D1 were tested in paired samples using Wilcoxon tests. Here the immuneACCESS table is served through TCRdb, limited to in-frame sequences with V and J called. Missing clones are a known gap in these copies; in checked studies unresolved V genes cover under half, and the rest lacks a known reason. The V and J calls and the clone size are those of that table, but D and trimming were determined from the DNA. The sample table records 34,000 or so clones; 81% of these occur just once. 17% of the sample is taken by the ten largest.

The rearrangement joined TRBV7-2 to TRBJ2-3; the D gene cannot be resolved beyond TRBD1 or TRBD2, each matching 5 bases. The sequencing used peripheral blood mononuclear cells (PBMCs), collected before the fourth cycle of nivolumab. This TCR was recovered from a human donor with classical Hodgkin lymphoma. The DNA sequence reads TGTGCCAGCACCCGGGACGGATGGGATACGCAGTATTTT. It specifies CASTRDGWDTQYF.